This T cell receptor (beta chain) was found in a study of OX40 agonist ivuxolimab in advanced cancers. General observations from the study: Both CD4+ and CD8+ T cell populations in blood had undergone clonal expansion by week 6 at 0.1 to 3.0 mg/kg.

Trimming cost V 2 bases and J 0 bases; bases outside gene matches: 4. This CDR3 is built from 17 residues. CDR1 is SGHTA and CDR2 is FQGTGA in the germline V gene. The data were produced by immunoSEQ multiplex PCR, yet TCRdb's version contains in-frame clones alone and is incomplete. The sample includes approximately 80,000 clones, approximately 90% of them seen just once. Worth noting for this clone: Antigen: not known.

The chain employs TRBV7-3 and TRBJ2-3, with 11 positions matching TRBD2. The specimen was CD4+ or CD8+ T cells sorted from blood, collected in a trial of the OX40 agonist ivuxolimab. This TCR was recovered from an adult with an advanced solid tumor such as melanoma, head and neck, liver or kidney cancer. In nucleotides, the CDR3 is TGTGCCAGCAGCTTAGCGGGGACTAGCGGTAGCACAGATACGCAGTATTTT. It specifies CASSLAGTSGSTDTQYF.